This T cell receptor (beta chain) was profiled in a study of T cells in Graves' hyperthyroidism and ophthalmopathy. Using RNA transcripts as the source, TCR beta CDR3 regions were amplified. An initial round of RT-PCR targeting the TCR CDR3 relied on the HTBI primer set. TCRdb used MiXCR to reprocess the multiplex PCR reads, holding one entry per CDR3 protein. The sample holds 200,000 to 250,000 distinct CDR3 sequences, 17% seen once. Subjects aged 18 to 65 presented with newly diagnosed hyperthyroidism of less than 2 months' duration. Study-wide points: Also found in blood were most expanded thyroid clonotypes above 0.001.

This clonotype was seen only a few times. Its antigen is not identified. Deletions cut 0 bases from V and 8 bases from J, with 15 bases between. This CDR3 spans 16 amino acids. Germline CDR1 SGHKS, CDR2 YYEKEE (reference sequence). This TCR was recovered from a man in his fifties or sixties with Graves' hyperthyroidism. The material sequenced was blood. This rearrangement joins TRBV5-5 to TRBJ1-6, with D perhaps TRBD1 (6 bases). CDR3 residues: CASSLAPGHWDSPLHF. The DNA of the CDR3 is TGTGCCAGCAGCTTGGCCCCGGGACATTGGGATTCACCCCTCCACTTT.